A selection of T cell receptor beta chains follows, all from one sample in a study of human T cells and chemical hapten exposure. TCRdb analysed the RACE reads with MiXCR anew, one entry per CDR3 protein. The sample has about 65,000 distinct CDR3 sequences, approximately 6.2% seen once. Input material: whole blood. These receptors were taken from a female donor in good health. Some clones in this sample may be carry-over from other donors' samples. The CDR3 runs from the conserved cysteine through the conserved F or W. The D gene is left open where the match is weak. Clone size is given for some rows only: seen once, a few or many times, or a class if the clone is expanded.

>TRBJ2-7|many|TRBV27|TRBD2
TGTGCCAGCAGTTTACGGGGGGACTACGAGCAGTACTTC
CASSLRGDYEQYF
>TRBJ1-1|many|TRBV29-1|NA
TGCAGCGTTTGGCCACCGTCACTGGGCGGAACCGGAGAAGCTTTCTTT
CSVWPPSLGGTGEAFF
>TRBJ2-7|many|TRBV6-2/TRBV6-3|NA
TGTGCCAGCAGTTACGCGAGCGGGTCCTACGAGCAGTACTTC
CASSYASGSYEQYF
>TRBJ2-4|NA|TRBV7-9|TRBD2
TGTGCCAGCGGCGGGGGGGCCAAAAACATTCAGTACTTC
CASGGGAKNIQYF
>TRBJ2-3|NA|TRBV4-1|TRBD1
TGCGCCAGCAGCCAAGATTTTGCAGGGGGTAGGACAGATACGCAGTATTTT
CASSQDFAGGRTDTQYF
>TRBJ2-3|NA|TRBV30|NA
TGTGCCTGGATAAGGGCTGGCACAGATACGCAGTATTTT
CAWIRAGTDTQYF
>TRBJ2-7|NA|TRBV20-1|TRBD1
TGCAGTGCTAGTCCCGGGACAGGGTTTCTCTCCTACGAGCAGTACTTC
CSASPGTGFLSYEQYF
>TRBJ2-7|many|TRBV11-2|TRBD2
TGTGCCAGCAGCTTAACCGGGAGGGGCTCCTACGAGCAGTACTTC
CASSLTGRGSYEQYF
>TRBJ2-4|few|TRBV2|NA
TGTGCCAGCAGTGTAGAAAACATTCAGTACTTC
CASSVENIQYF
>TRBJ2-3|few|TRBV7-2|TRBD2
TGTGCCAGCAGCTTAGGACTAGCGTGGGCAGATACGCAGTATTTT
CASSLGLAWADTQYF
>TRBJ1-1|NA|TRBV2|NA
TGTGCCAGCAGTGGGCGGACGGATGGGCGTGCTGAAGCTTTCTTT
CASSGRTDGRAEAFF
>TRBJ1-2|many|TRBV5-6|NA
TGTGCCAGCAGCTTAACCCAACCTAACTATGGCTACACCTTC
CASSLTQPNYGYTF
>TRBJ2-3|NA|TRBV5-1|NA
TGCGCCAGCAGCTCGACAGATACGCAGTATTTT
CASSSTDTQYF
>TRBJ2-7|few|TRBV5-1|TRBD1
TGCGCCAGCAGCGTTTACAGACAGGGCTCCTACGAGCAGTACTTC
CASSVYRQGSYEQYF
>TRBJ2-1|few|TRBV21-1|NA
TGTGCCAGCAGCACTAGCGGGAGCCCCCCTCCTGAGCAGTTCTTC
CASSTSGSPPPEQFF
>TRBJ2-7|NA|TRBV7-2|TRBD2
TGTGCCAGCAGCCCGAAGACTAGCGGGCCCTCCTACGAGCAGTACTTC
CASSPKTSGPSYEQYF
>TRBJ2-7|NA|TRBV28|NA
TGTGCCAGCAGTTTCGGGCTGACAGAGACCACCTACGAGCAGTACTTC
CASSFGLTETTYEQYF
>TRBJ1-1|NA|TRBV29-1|NA
TGCAGCGTTGAACGAGGAATGAACACTGAAGCTTTCTTT
CSVERGMNTEAFF
>TRBJ1-4|NA|TRBV27|NA
TGTGCCAGCAGTCCCTTGGACCGAGTTGCAACTAATGAAAAACTGTTTTTT
CASSPLDRVATNEKLFF
>TRBJ2-2|many|TRBV7-8|NA
TGTGCCAGCAGGAGGGGTGGGGAGCTGTTTTTT
CASRRGGELFF
>TRBJ2-3|few|TRBV5-5|TRBD2
TGTGCCAGCAGCTCGAGGACTAGCGCGGATACGCAGTATTTT
CASSSRTSADTQYF
>TRBJ2-1|few|TRBV5-1|TRBD2
TGCGCCAGCAGCCCTGGGACTAGCGGCCTCGAGCAGTTCTTC
CASSPGTSGLEQFF
>TRBJ2-5|many|TRBV2|NA
TGTGCCAGCAGCCAGGGGCCCAGGCAGACCCAGTACTTC
CASSQGPRQTQYF
>TRBJ2-4|NA|TRBV7-5|NA
NA
CISVSEAYPLRAGTAKNIQYF
>TRBJ2-1|few|TRBV5-1|NA
TGCGCCAGCAGCTGGAAACAGGGAACCGTCAATGAGCAGTTCTTC
CASSWKQGTVNEQFF
>TRBJ2-4|many|TRBV7-2|TRBD2
TGTGCCAGCAGCAAACCGACTGGACTAGCGGTTCTAGCCAAAAACATTCAGTACTTC
CASSKPTGLAVLAKNIQYF
>TRBJ2-5|few|TRBV12-3/TRBV12-4|TRBD1
TGTGCCAGCAGTCTACAGGGGGCTGGGGAGACCCAGTACTTC
CASSLQGAGETQYF
>TRBJ2-5|NA|TRBV27|TRBD2
TGTGCCAGCAGTATGATCTGGGCGGGAGGTCAGGAGACCCAGTACTTC
CASSMIWAGGQETQYF
>TRBJ2-5|few|TRBV10-3|TRBD2
TGTGCCATCAGGAGGGGACTCCGGGAGGAAGAGACCCAGTACTTC
CAIRRGLREEETQYF
>TRBJ2-1|many|TRBV12-3/TRBV12-4|TRBD2
TGTGCCAGCAGTTTGTCGAGCGGGAGGTTGAATGAGCAGTTCTTC
CASSLSSGRLNEQFF
>TRBJ2-3|many|TRBV6-6|NA
TGTGCCAGCAGTTATCCGGGGGGCACAGATACGCAGTATTTT
CASSYPGGTDTQYF
>TRBJ2-7|few|TRBV28|NA
TGTGCCAGCAGTTGGGGACGGTCGGGCGGGGAGCAGTACTTC
CASSWGRSGGEQYF
>TRBJ1-4|many|TRBV6-1|NA
TGTGCCAGCAGTGAATGGGCTAATGAAAAACTGTTTTTT
CASSEWANEKLFF
>TRBJ1-6|few|TRBV19|NA
TGTGCCAGTAGTATAGCCAGGGATGGAGATTCACCCCTCCACTTT
CASSIARDGDSPLHF
>TRBJ2-4|many|TRBV7-2|NA
TGTGCCAGCAGCGACCTAGGACATTGGTACTTC
CASSDLGHWYF
>TRBJ2-7|many|TRBV20-1|NA
TGCAGTGCTAGAGACGCAGGGGTCTACGAGCAGTACTTC
CSARDAGVYEQYF
>TRBJ2-7|few|TRBV7-4|NA
TGCAGTCCCCCTGGGAAGGGTATGGACGAGCAGTACTTC
CSPPGKGMDEQYF
>TRBJ1-3|few|TRBV7-9|NA
TGTGCCAGCAGTCGAAAGGGCGTCGGGACCCAACATGGAAGTGGAAACACCATATATTTT
CASSRKGVGTQHGSGNTIYF
>TRBJ2-3|many|TRBV25-1|NA
TGTGCCAGCAGTCTAGGGAACCATAGAGATACGCAGTATTTT
CASSLGNHRDTQYF
>TRBJ2-6|many|TRBV7-9|TRBD1
TGTGCCAGCAGCTTCGGCCCGGGACAGGGGGCGGCGGGGGCCAACGTCCTGACTTTC
CASSFGPGQGAAGANVLTF
>TRBJ1-2|NA|TRBV27|NA
TGTGCCAGCAGTGATTTGGACACCGGCTATGGCTACACCTTC
CASSDLDTGYGYTF
>TRBJ2-1|many|TRBV29-1|TRBD1
TGCAGCGCATCCGGGACAGGGGGATTAGGGGGGAGCTCCTACAATGAGCAGTTCTTC
CSASGTGGLGGSSYNEQFF